This is a list of T cell receptor beta chains from one sample in a study of technical replicates of blood from a few donors. The table came from immunoSEQ multiplex PCR; TCRdb's copy has only in-frame clones and leaves some out. The sample has about 70,000 clones, around 93% seen once. Sequenced material: T cells isolated from PBMCs. The receptors here all came from a human donor in good health. The CDR3 runs from the conserved cysteine through the conserved F or W. D genes are given only for firm matches. Size is omitted from some rows. Given values are once, few, many or a class for expanded clones.

V	J	D	size	CDR3	DNA
TRBV5-1	TRBJ2-7	NA	NA	CASSLHGDYEQYF	TGCGCCAGCAGCTTGCACGGGGATTACGAGCAGTACTTC
TRBV27	TRBJ2-7	NA	NA	CASSLLSLNSYEQYF	TGTGCCAGCAGTCTGCTTTCACTGAACTCCTACGAGCAGTACTTC
TRBV28	TRBJ2-1	NA	NA	CASSPAFRFHEQFF	TGTGCCAGCAGTCCCGCGTTCCGGTTCCATGAGCAGTTCTTC
TRBV10-1	TRBJ2-6	NA	NA	CANVPGWTVPGANVLTF	TGCGCCAACGTCCCAGGGTGGACAGTACCTGGGGCCAACGTCCTGACTTTC
TRBV28	TRBJ1-1	NA	NA	CASSPAGRMNTEAFF	TGTGCCAGCAGTCCAGCGGGACGGATGAACACTGAAGCTTTCTTT
TRBV6-5	TRBJ2-1	NA	NA	CASSHAGANEQFF	TGTGCCAGCAGCCACGCGGGGGCGAATGAGCAGTTCTTC
TRBV10-2	TRBJ1-4	NA	NA	CASNPEQGRGGLFF	TGCGCCAGTAACCCCGAGCAGGGAAGGGGCGGACTGTTTTTT
TRBV19	TRBJ2-7	TRBD1	NA	CASSSVPRDRAYEQYF	TGTGCCAGTAGTTCGGTACCACGGGACAGGGCCTACGAGCAGTACTTC
TRBV18	TRBJ2-1	NA	once	CASSPRELSSYNEQFF	TGTGCCAGCTCACCACGCGAATTGAGCTCCTACAATGAGCAGTTCTTC
TRBV28	TRBJ1-5	TRBD1	few	CASLTGQGNQPQHF	TGTGCCAGCTTGACGGGACAGGGCAATCAGCCCCAGCATTTT
TRBV7-8	TRBJ2-1	TRBD2	NA	CASSSLAGGGDEQFF	TGTGCCAGCAGCTCTTTAGCGGGGGGGGGCGATGAGCAGTTCTTC
TRBV11-3	TRBJ2-7	TRBD2	NA	CASSVGLAGVRNEQYF	TGTGCCAGCAGCGTAGGACTAGCGGGGGTTCGTAACGAGCAGTACTTC
TRBV10-1	TRBJ2-2	TRBD1	NA	CASSGTRDRGKGNTGELFF	TGCGCCAGCAGTGGCACCCGGGACAGGGGAAAGGGGAACACCGGGGAGCTGTTTTTT
TRBV27	TRBJ1-2	NA	NA	CASSLSALNYGYTF	TGTGCCAGCAGTTTATCGGCCTTAAACTATGGCTACACCTTC
TRBV7-9	TRBJ2-3	TRBD2	NA	CASSATSGRTDTQYF	TGTGCCAGCAGCGCTACTAGCGGACGAACAGATACGCAGTATTTT
TRBV28	TRBJ1-5	NA	NA	CASRIDSYQPQHF	TGTGCCAGCAGAATCGACAGTTATCAGCCCCAGCATTTT
TRBV5-1	TRBJ2-7	TRBD2	NA	CASSPGGGSYEQYF	TGCGCCAGCAGCCCGGGGGGGGGCTCCTACGAGCAGTACTTC
TRBV7-6	TRBJ2-7	NA	NA	CASSGPDYEQYF	TGTGCCAGCAGCGGGCCCGACTACGAGCAGTACTTC
TRBV6-4	TRBJ2-7	TRBD2	NA	CASSEGLNYEQYF	TGTGCCAGCAGTGAGGGACTAAACTACGAGCAGTACTTC
TRBV7-4	TRBJ1-4	NA	NA	CASSSEGRTNEKLFF	TGTGCCAGCAGCTCCGAAGGGAGGACTAATGAAAAACTGTTTTTT
TRBV5-4	TRBJ2-4	TRBD1	NA	CASSLEQGMVDIQYF	TGTGCCAGCAGCTTGGAACAGGGGATGGTGGACATTCAGTACTTC
TRBV2	TRBJ2-7	NA	NA	CASRTRDTSYEQYF	TGTGCCAGCAGGACCCGGGACACCTCCTACGAGCAGTACTTC
TRBV5-6	TRBJ2-7	NA	NA	CASSLDTSRDEQYF	TGTGCCAGCAGCTTGGACACGAGCCGGGACGAGCAGTACTTC
TRBV7-8	TRBJ2-7	TRBD2	NA	CASRQEVAAGTYEQYF	TGTGCCAGCAGACAGGAGGTAGCAGCGGGAACCTACGAGCAGTACTTC
TRBV6-5	TRBJ2-7	TRBD1	NA	CASGDRSIHEQYF	TGTGCCAGCGGGGACAGGAGTATCCACGAGCAGTACTTC
TRBV28	TRBJ2-2	TRBD2	NA	CASSFGSGRTGELFF	TGTGCCAGCAGTTTCGGTAGCGGGAGAACCGGGGAGCTGTTTTTT